This entry is about one TCR beta chain. Vbeta (60) and Jbeta (13) primers were used in the PCR. Here immunoSEQ multiplex PCR was the method, and the copy in TCRdb shows in-frame clones only, minus some. The table records approximately 170,000 clones, roughly 76% of them present only once. The CDR3 has 13 amino acids. Germline values: CDR1 SEHNR, CDR2 FQNEAQ (reference sequence). Trimming stripped 4 bases from V and 8 bases from J, with 14 bases between. The data were obtained in a study of cytomegalovirus exposure and HLA in healthy donors. The sample was PBMCs. The source is a human donor in good health. The chain uses TRBV7-9 and TRBJ1-1, with D tentatively TRBD1 (5 bases). The CDR3: CASSWQGGGEAFF. CDR3 in DNA: TGTGCCAGCAGCTGGCAGGGAGGCGGCGAAGCTTTCTTT. Full variable domain (outside the CDR3, taken from reference TRBV7-9 and TRBJ1-1): DTGVSQNPRHKITKRGQNVTFRCDPISEHNRLYWYRQTLGQGPEFLTYFQNEAQLEKSRLLSDRFSAERPKGSFSTLEIQRTEQGDSAMYLCASSWQGGGEAFFGQGTRLTVV.